Listed below are T cell receptor beta chains from one sample, sequenced in a study of T cell responses to AZD1222 COVID-19 vaccine. TCRdb's table, derived via immunoSEQ multiplex PCR, lists solely in-frame clones and lacks some. This table lists more than 110,000 clones. The sequenced sample consisted of peripheral blood. The receptor source for this set is an adult in good health. Each CDR3 is given with its conserved first and last residue. The order of the fields is J gene, V gene, CDR3 length, CDR3 protein.

j_gene: TRBJ1-2; v_gene: TRBV19; len: 11; CDR3aa: CASAQGDGYTF
j_gene: TRBJ2-7; v_gene: TRBV9; len: 14; CDR3aa: CASSERQGTSEQYF
j_gene: TRBJ2-3; v_gene: TRBV6-1; len: 18; CDR3aa: CASSEEAVGGRGTDTQYF
j_gene: TRBJ2-7; v_gene: TRBV7-2; len: 14; CDR3aa: CASSYSGAVYEQYF
j_gene: TRBJ1-1; v_gene: TRBV11-3; len: 16; CDR3aa: CASSLDGSGGYTEAFF
j_gene: TRBJ1-2; v_gene: TRBV3-1/TRBV3-2; len: 15; CDR3aa: CASSQGWASSSGYTF
j_gene: TRBJ2-3; v_gene: TRBV6-6; len: 15; CDR3aa: CASSLRTGITDTQYF
j_gene: TRBJ2-7; v_gene: TRBV3-1/TRBV3-2; len: 15; CDR3aa: CASSQGVAGSYEQYF
j_gene: TRBJ1-6; v_gene: TRBV28; len: 14; CDR3aa: CASIPQGENSPLHF
j_gene: TRBJ2-5; v_gene: TRBV6-5; len: 15; CDR3aa: CATSVEAGGTETQYF
j_gene: TRBJ2-5; v_gene: TRBV4-2; len: 15; CDR3aa: CASSHPGQGQETQYF
j_gene: TRBJ1-2; v_gene: TRBV6-5; len: 14; CDR3aa: CASSPQGGFYGYTF
j_gene: TRBJ1-5; v_gene: TRBV7-2; len: 16; CDR3aa: CASSLVLGTGDQPQHF
j_gene: TRBJ2-7; v_gene: TRBV2; len: 14; CDR3aa: CASTVAGPTYEQYF
j_gene: TRBJ1-2; v_gene: TRBV6-6; len: 14; CDR3aa: CASSYIIESNGYTF
j_gene: TRBJ2-7; v_gene: TRBV10-3; len: 14; CDR3aa: CAIRTRDSSYEQYF
j_gene: TRBJ2-1; v_gene: TRBV6-4; len: 13; CDR3aa: CASSDVRGGEQFF
j_gene: TRBJ1-3; v_gene: TRBV12-3/TRBV12-4; len: 13; CDR3aa: CASSLQLDNTIYF
j_gene: TRBJ2-1; v_gene: TRBV3-1/TRBV3-2; len: 13; CDR3aa: CASSQDHGPEQFF
j_gene: TRBJ1-2; v_gene: TRBV7-8; len: 14; CDR3aa: CASSLREGVYGYTF